This T cell receptor (beta chain) was recorded in a study of blood T cell repertoires in COVID-19. Whole-study context: The United States, Italy and Spain supplied acute and convalescent COVID-19 samples. Sample material is recorded as cDNA or gDNA derived from T cells, B-cell-depleted T cells, or PBMCs.

Germline CDR1 is LGHNA and CDR2 is YNFKEQ. V shed 10 bases, J shed 5 bases, and the junction held 7 bases outside the gene matches. The CDR3 totals 14 residues. Per the original data handling: The authors estimated nucleated cell counts from reference gene primer amplification. The protocol was immunoSEQ multiplex PCR, while the TCRdb copy is restricted to in-frame clones and leaves out a portion. V, J and clone size were drawn from that table, and D and trimming were deduced from the DNA. The sample consists of tens of thousands of clones, approximately 80% of them appearing once. The V and J genes are TRBV4-2 and TRBJ2-3; 12 bases are shared with TRBD2. The receptor's source is a woman over 75 with acute or convalescent COVID-19. Sample: peripheral blood. Written as DNA, the CDR3 is TGTGCCACAAGGACTAGCGGGATGGTAGATACGCAGTATTTT. It specifies CATRTSGMVDTQYF.